This TCR beta chain was retrieved from a study of blood T cell repertoires in COVID-19. Study background: Sites in the United States, Italy and Spain provided acute and convalescent COVID-19 samples. PBMCs, B-cell-depleted T cells, or T cells provided the cDNA or gDNA that made up the material.

Germline-derived CDR1 and CDR2 are MNHEY and SVGAGI. V was pared by 6 bases and J by 4 bases, with 12 bases between. The CDR3 is 14 residues long. Here immunoSEQ multiplex PCR was the method, and the copy in TCRdb shows in-frame clones only, minus some. The repertoire holds approximately 63,000 clones, with around nine tenths as singletons. Material for sequencing was peripheral blood. The sequence came from a woman of 80 years or more with active COVID-19. This sequence joins TRBV6-5 and TRBJ2-2; D possibly corresponds to TRBD1 (6 bases). The CDR3 DNA sequence: TGTGCCAGCAGGGGTAGGGGGACCACCGGGGAGCTGTTTTTT. Translation gives CASRGRGTTGELFF.